This entry describes one T cell receptor beta chain. Antigen: not known. The donors were in the 120-subject validation cohort, distinct from the 666-subject first cohort. These data are taken from a study of cytomegalovirus exposure and HLA in healthy donors. Study-level results: Most sequenced TCRs were rare (though some public TCRs occurred in many donors). Altogether, some 170 TCR beta chains were recorded as cytomegalovirus-associated.

Assay used: immunoSEQ multiplex PCR; TCRdb lists only in-frame clones, some missing. The sample includes 100,000 to 150,000 clones, nearly 90% of them seen just once. The CDR3 sequence is 14 residues long. Germline CDR1 is SGHTA and CDR2 is FQGNSA. V shed 1 base and J shed 5 bases, with 8 bases lying between them. V is TRBV7-2 and J is TRBJ2-2, with a tentative D call TRBD2 (5 bases). Sequenced: PBMCs. This clonotype was sampled from a man younger than 45 in good health and CMV-seronegative. In nucleotides, the CDR3 is TGTGCCAGCAGCTTAGTGTCGGGGACCGGGGAGCTGTTTTTT. Encoded protein: CASSLVSGTGELFF.